Listed below are T cell receptor beta chains from one sample, sequenced in a study of metastatic and nonmetastatic thyroid tumors. MiXCR re-clonotyped the PCR reads for TCRdb. The table lists under 20,000 clones, approximately 23% of them singletons, with 12% in the top ten. The specimen was tumor tissue. The receptors come from a female donor with papillary thyroid cancer or a benign thyroid nodule (not recorded which). Some clones in this sample may be carry-over from other donors' samples. The conserved cysteine and the conserved F or W are not part of the CDR3 here.

ASSVRDRHSYEQY,TRBV6-1
SAGDEQF,TRBV29-1
AKNIQY,TRBV15
ASTDGRDNSPLH,TRBV6-1
ASSEREQDTQY,TRBV6-4
ASSLSGGSNYGYT,TRBV27
ASSLIGPVKPSYEQY,TRBV27
ASSLGAGGQY,TRBV7-2
ASRETGPLMNTEAF,TRBV28
ATKRGGVTGELF,TRBV15
ASSTRASGNADTQY,TRBV19
ASSQEEVAYNEQF,TRBV4-1
ASSLARGAQY,TRBV3-1
ASSLGDRDNEKLF,TRBV11-2
ASSVDEFPYEQY,TRBV9
ASSARGRDTGELF,TRBV5-1
ASNPSTDTQY,TRBV7-9
ASSEKGYGYT,TRBV6-2/TRBV6-3
ASRPVERVTGELF,TRBV7-8
AWGSGILNTGELF,TRBV30
SIGTGVNYGYT,TRBV29-1
ASTGLAGGGSEQY,TRBV7-2
ASSPGVSETEAF,TRBV7-3
ASSLGQGRPGANVLT,TRBV12-3/TRBV12-4
ASSLYRTGLYNEQF,TRBV27
ASSYSGDTQY,TRBV6-2/TRBV6-3
ASRGTDLNTEAF,TRBV3-1
ASSLQASSTDTQY,TRBV11-2
ASSFGLWQF,TRBV28
ASIVDMVVDTQY,TRBV7-2
ASSYTVGEQY,TRBV6-2/TRBV6-3
ASSLALWVGRTYGYT,TRBV5-1
ASTRGDHSYEQY,TRBV7-2
SARRLAGGGELF,TRBV20-1
AWSSSSGSEQF,TRBV30
ASSITGRGEAEAF,TRBV13
ASSVELGDEQY,TRBV9
ASSGRDTGELF,TRBV6-4
ASSSEWGGSYEQY,TRBV12-3/TRBV12-4
ASNQVILRTDTQY,TRBV4-2
ASSPRTGGPGNTIY,TRBV18
ASSYRSGTPEAF,TRBV27
ASRHLQGADTEAF,TRBV6-2/TRBV6-3
SVEGATSGSSYEQY,TRBV29-1
ASSPQTGVVADTQY,TRBV27
ASSSPAGTLQYEQY,TRBV28